This TCR beta chain was documented in a study of beta chain features in type 1 diabetes. Study-wide background: Analysis included around 110,000,000 sorted cells drawn from all samples. Findings and caveats of the study: A possible short-template PCR bias applies equally to patients and controls. Patients showed naive, central memory and Treg TCRB repertoires that appeared more similar than those of healthy donors.

Of the isolated RNA, all was reverse transcribed, and so the sequenced material was expressed TCRB transcripts. Sequencing used immunoSEQ multiplex PCR; TCRdb keeps in-frame clones, though not all of them. The data show 680,000 or so clones, 15% to 17% seen once. The CDR3 has 14 amino acids. Trimming shortened V by 5 bases and J by 5 bases, and 13 bases separated the two germline ends. CDR1 and CDR2 (germline): SGHTA, FQGTGA. About this clone itself: The antigen remains unidentified.

This clonotype was sampled from a man aged 18 to 29 in good health. This chain joins TRBV7-3 and TRBJ2-1; no reliable D call. The sequenced sample was naive CD4+ T cells from blood. DNA of the CDR3: TGTGCCAGCAGCCTCGGGTCCTGGGACAATGAGCAGTTCTTC. Encoded protein: CASSLGSWDNEQFF.